These T cell receptor beta chains were read from a single sample in a study of blood T cell repertoires in COVID-19. Here immunoSEQ multiplex PCR was the method, and the copy in TCRdb shows in-frame clones only, minus some. The sample yields roughly 200,000 clones, 87% seen once. The sequenced sample consisted of peripheral blood. Receptors were obtained from a man between 60 and 75 years old who had recovered from COVID-19. Both conserved end residues are part of each CDR3.

cdr3_aa j_call cdr3_length v_call
CAWSLTGGWGYTF TRBJ1-2 13 TRBV30
CASSVGGHLGNEQFF TRBJ2-1 15 TRBV9
CASSYFVGQMGETQYF TRBJ2-5 16 TRBV6-5
CASSPPNYGYTF TRBJ1-2 12 TRBV6-2/TRBV6-3
CASSLETVGSGANVLTF TRBJ2-6 17 TRBV5-4
CASSGGLLYEQYF TRBJ2-7 13 TRBV14
CASSSTGVNQPQHF TRBJ1-5 14 TRBV19
CASTGRGYEKLFF TRBJ1-4 13 TRBV3-1/TRBV3-2
CSVSGGNTEAFF TRBJ1-1 12 TRBV29-1
CASSLGDSSTDTQYF TRBJ2-3 15 TRBV7-7
CASGLEPDSRAFF TRBJ1-1 13 TRBV12-5
CASSVTGGWTEAFF TRBJ1-1 14 TRBV2
CAWNYPGRGPEKLFF TRBJ1-4 15 TRBV30
CASSYSSSSLSATQYF TRBJ2-3 16 TRBV6-5
CASGSGQGVGNTEAFF TRBJ1-1 16 TRBV12-5
CASSAASGRAADTQYF TRBJ2-3 16 TRBV9
CASSRGDTEAFF TRBJ1-1 12 TRBV12-3/TRBV12-4
CASSDRDLANVLTF TRBJ2-6 14 TRBV27
CASSTVRRGGDETQYF TRBJ2-5 16 TRBV6-2/TRBV6-3
CASSWRGRVGNYEQYF TRBJ2-7 16 TRBV5-6
CASSLSGGAGYTF TRBJ1-2 13 TRBV7-3
CASSKPLAGAHNEQFF TRBJ2-1 16 TRBV21-1
CASSPRGHTQYF TRBJ2-3 12 TRBV7-2
CASSMGQGQFF TRBJ2-1 11 TRBV19
CASSPGGLYSGNTIYF TRBJ1-3 16 TRBV28
CASSSGGQPYEQYF TRBJ2-7 14 TRBV9
CASSLGGADTQYF TRBJ2-3 13 TRBV7-3
CASSLGLVPSYEQYF TRBJ2-7 15 TRBV13
CASSTQENTEAFF TRBJ1-1 13 TRBV7-6
CASSPTAGQRGYTF TRBJ1-2 14 TRBV27
CASATGTGVGADTQYF TRBJ2-3 16 TRBV5-1
CASSLDTNSGNTIYF TRBJ1-3 15 TRBV28
CASSRRTSGGSSYEQYF TRBJ2-7 17 TRBV5-4
CASSSTTSRGEQYF TRBJ2-7 14 TRBV11-2
CASSVAGSYEQYF TRBJ2-7 13 TRBV12-3/TRBV12-4
CASRNRASAGNTIYF TRBJ1-3 15 TRBV7-9
CAWSTGWNSPLHF TRBJ1-6 13 TRBV30
CASSQDFTTGRGEETQYF TRBJ2-5 18 TRBV3-1/TRBV3-2